This T cell receptor (beta chain) comes out of a study of T cell changes during pregnancy in multiple sclerosis (dated by TCRdb to about 2019). Regarding the study in general: Changes in the T cell repertoire over the course of pregnancy were examined in this study in women with multiple sclerosis.

Library creation used the immunoSEQ multiplex PCR assay. TCRdb retrieved this table from immuneACCESS and kept in-frame rearrangements only. Not all clones are present; in checked studies, unresolved V genes account for under half, and no reason is known for the remainder. The sample profile shows under 55,000 clones; about 90% of them were found once. The ten largest make up roughly 2% of the sample. Looking up the germline V gene yields CDR1 SGHRS and CDR2 YFSETQ. The cysteine opens and the phenylalanine closes a CDR3 of 15 amino acids. Left in the record is the CDR3 DNA by itself, 45 bases read in frame from the first base. V was cut back by 0 bases and J by 3 bases, leaving a gap of 9 bases between them. Concerning this clone itself: No cognate antigen has been identified for it. No base quality information exists; no much larger clone differs at one position.

The TCR sequence derives from a female donor with multiple sclerosis, enrolled in a pregnancy study. This specimen was peripheral blood, taken in the first trimester of pregnancy. Here the chain combines TRBV5-1 and TRBJ2-2; confidence is insufficient to name the D gene. The DNA is as follows: TGCGCCAGCAGCTTGGGGGCAGTCTACACCGGGGAGCTGTTTTTT. The encoded protein is CASSLGAVYTGELFF.